One sample yielded the 4 T cell receptor beta chains listed below, sequenced in a study of cytomegalovirus exposure and HLA in healthy donors. The PCR employed 60 Vbeta primers together with 13 Jbeta primers. TCRdb keeps only in-frame clones here, not all; method: immunoSEQ multiplex PCR. Among about 190,000 clones listed, about 80% were seen once. The specimen sequenced was PBMCs. These receptors came from a middle-aged woman in good health and CMV-seronegative.

This rearrangement joins TRBV5-1 to TRBJ2-5; D might be TRBD2 (6 bases). The DNA matches TRBJ2-7 better at its end, which makes the J call doubtful. The CDR3 consists of 15 residues. Germline V gene lookup returns CDR1 SGHRS and CDR2 YFSETQ. For the CDR3, the DNA is TGCGCCAGCAGCTTGGAGGCGGGGAGGTCCTACGAGCAGTACTTC. This translates into CASSLEAGRSYEQYF.

The rearrangement links TRBV2 to TRBJ1-2, with 9 bases lining up with TRBD1. Germline assignment: CDR1 SNHLY and CDR2 FYNNEI. Trimming cost V 4 bases and J 4 bases; bases outside gene matches: 10. The CDR3 consists of 16 residues. CDR3: CASSAHSPDRGYGYTF. The DNA for the CDR3 is TGTGCCAGCAGTGCCCACTCTCCGGACAGGGGCTATGGCTACACCTTC.

The CDR3 DNA reads TGTGCCAGCAGCGCACAGGTTAACACTGAAGCTTTCTTT. Its translation is CASSAQVNTEAFF. The chain couples TRBV14 to TRBJ1-1; the D gene is possibly TRBD1 (5 bases). V gave up 5 bases and J gave up 2 bases, with 9 bases separating them. The CDR3 has 13 amino acids. Germline CDR1 reads SGHDN; CDR2 reads FVKESK.

The V call is TRBV5-8, the J call TRBJ2-5; 8 bases align to TRBD1. Germline V lookup: CDR1 SGHTS, CDR2 YDEGEE. Losses at the gene ends were 0 bases for V and 5 bases for J; bases not matched to a gene: 6. The CDR3 loop spans 15 amino acids. The CDR3 nucleotides are TGTGCCAGCAGCTTGGGGCAGGGGGCGAGGGAGACCCAGTACTTC. Residues: CASSLGQGARETQYF.